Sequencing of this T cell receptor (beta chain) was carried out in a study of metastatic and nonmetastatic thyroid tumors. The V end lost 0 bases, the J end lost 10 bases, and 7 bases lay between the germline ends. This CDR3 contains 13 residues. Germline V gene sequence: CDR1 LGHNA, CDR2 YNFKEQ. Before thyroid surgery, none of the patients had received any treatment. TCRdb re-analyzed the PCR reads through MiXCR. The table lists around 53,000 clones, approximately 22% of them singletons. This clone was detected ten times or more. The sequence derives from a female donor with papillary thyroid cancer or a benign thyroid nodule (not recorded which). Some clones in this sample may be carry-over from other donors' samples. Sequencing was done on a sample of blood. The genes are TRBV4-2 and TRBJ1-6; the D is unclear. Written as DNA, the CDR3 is TGTGCCAGCAGCCAAGAAAGGGTCTCACCCCTCCACTTT. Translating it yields CASSQERVSPLHF.